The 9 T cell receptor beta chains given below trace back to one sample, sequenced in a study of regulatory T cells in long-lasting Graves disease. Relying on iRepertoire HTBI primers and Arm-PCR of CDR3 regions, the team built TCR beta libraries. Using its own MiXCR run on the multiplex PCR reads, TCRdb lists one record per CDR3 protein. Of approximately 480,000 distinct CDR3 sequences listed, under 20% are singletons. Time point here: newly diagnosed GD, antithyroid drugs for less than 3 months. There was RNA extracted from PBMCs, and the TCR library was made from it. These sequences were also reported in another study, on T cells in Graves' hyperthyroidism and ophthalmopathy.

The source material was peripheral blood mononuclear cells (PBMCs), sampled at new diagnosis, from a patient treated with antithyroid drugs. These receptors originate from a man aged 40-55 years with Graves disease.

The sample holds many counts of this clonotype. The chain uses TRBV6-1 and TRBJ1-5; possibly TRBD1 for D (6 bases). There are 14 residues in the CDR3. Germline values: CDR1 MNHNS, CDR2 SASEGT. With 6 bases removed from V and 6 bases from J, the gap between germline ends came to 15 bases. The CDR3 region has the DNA TGTGCCAGCAGGAACAGGGCACGGAGTCAGCCCCAGCATTTT. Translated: CASRNRARSQPQHF.

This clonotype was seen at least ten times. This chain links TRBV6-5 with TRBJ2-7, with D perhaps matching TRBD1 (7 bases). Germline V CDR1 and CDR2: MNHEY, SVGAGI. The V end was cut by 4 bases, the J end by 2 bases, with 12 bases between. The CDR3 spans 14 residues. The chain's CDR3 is CASSSRGVTYEQYF. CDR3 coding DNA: TGTGCCAGCAGTTCCAGGGGGGTCACCTACGAGCAGTACTTC.

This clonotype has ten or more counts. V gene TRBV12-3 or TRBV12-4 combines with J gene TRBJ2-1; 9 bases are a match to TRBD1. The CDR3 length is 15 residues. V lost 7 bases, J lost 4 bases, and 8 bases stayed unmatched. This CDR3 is CASTRTGEFYNEQFF. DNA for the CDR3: TGTGCCAGCACCCGGACAGGGGAATTTTACAATGAGCAGTTCTTC.

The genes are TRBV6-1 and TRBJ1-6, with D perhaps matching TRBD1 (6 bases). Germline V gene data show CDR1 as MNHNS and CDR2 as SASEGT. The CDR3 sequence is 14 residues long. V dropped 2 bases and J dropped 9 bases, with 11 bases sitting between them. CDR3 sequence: CASSERGPGSPLHF. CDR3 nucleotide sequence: TGTGCCAGCAGTGAACGGGGGCCCGGTTCACCCCTCCACTTT.

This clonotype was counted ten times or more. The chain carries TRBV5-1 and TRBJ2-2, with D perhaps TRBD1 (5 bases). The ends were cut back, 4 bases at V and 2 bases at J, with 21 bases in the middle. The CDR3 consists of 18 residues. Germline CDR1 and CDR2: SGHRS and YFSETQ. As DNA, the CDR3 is TGCGCCAGCAGCGACCGGACGCAAGGCTGGGGCAACACCGGGGAGCTGTTTTTT. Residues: CASSDRTQGWGNTGELFF.

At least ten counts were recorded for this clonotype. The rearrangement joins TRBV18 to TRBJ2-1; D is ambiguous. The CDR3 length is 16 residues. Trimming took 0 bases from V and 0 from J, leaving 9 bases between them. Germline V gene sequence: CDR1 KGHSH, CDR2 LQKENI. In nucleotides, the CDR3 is TGTGCCAGCTCACCACCGTCGGCGAGCTCCTACAATGAGCAGTTCTTC. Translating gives CASSPPSASSYNEQFF.

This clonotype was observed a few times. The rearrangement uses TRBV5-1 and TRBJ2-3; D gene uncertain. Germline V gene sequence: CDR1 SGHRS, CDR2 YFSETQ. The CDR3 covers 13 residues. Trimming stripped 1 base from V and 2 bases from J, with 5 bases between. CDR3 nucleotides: TGCGCCAGCAGCTTGTCCCCCACAGATACGCAGTATTTT. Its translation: CASSLSPTDTQYF.

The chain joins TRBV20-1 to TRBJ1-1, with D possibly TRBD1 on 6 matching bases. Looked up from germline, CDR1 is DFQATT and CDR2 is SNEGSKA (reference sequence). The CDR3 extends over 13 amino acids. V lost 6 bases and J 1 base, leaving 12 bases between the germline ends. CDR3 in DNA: TGCAGTGCCCGAGAGGGACAGAACACTGAAGCTTTCTTT. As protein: CSAREGQNTEAFF.

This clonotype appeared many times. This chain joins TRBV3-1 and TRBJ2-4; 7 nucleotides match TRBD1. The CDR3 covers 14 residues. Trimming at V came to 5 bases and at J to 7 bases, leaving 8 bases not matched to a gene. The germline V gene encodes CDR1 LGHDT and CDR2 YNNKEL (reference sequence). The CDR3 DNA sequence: TGTGCCAGCAGCTCGCGACAGGGTGGTAACATTCAGTACTTC. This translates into CASSSRQGGNIQYF.